This T cell receptor (beta chain) stems from a study of blood T cells in healthy people across ages. Study-wide results and limits: No one knew whether donors had CMV, which possibly confounded expanded clonotype changes.

A second about 7 to 12 cycle PCR used barcoded and J-beta primers. Each cDNA molecule, via a template-switch adaptor with 12 random nucleotides, was tagged. From the 5' RACE reads, TCRdb called clonotypes with MiXCR, one entry per CDR3 protein. The table records under 750,000 distinct CDR3 sequences, about 45% of them present only once. CDR3 length: 13 residues. Germline CDR1 reads SNHLY; CDR2 reads FYNNEI. Worth noting for this clonotype: What it recognizes is unknown.

The chain links TRBV2 to TRBJ2-1; D gene uncertain. The J call may be incorrect, as the DNA end agrees better with TRBJ2-7. This TCR was sampled from an elderly man in good health. The sequencing sample was made of blood. The CDR3 coding sequence is TGTGCCAGCATATCCGGGCTCACCTACGAGCAGTACTTC. It specifies CASISGLTYEQYF.